The source of this T cell receptor beta chain is a study of technical replicates of blood from a few donors (dated by TCRdb to about 2017). Library creation used the immunoSEQ multiplex PCR assay. Imported from immuneACCESS, the table was reduced by TCRdb to in-frame sequences with V and J called. These copies leave out some clones; in studies compared against another copy, an unresolved V gene accounts for under half, and the cause of the remainder is not known. Present in this sample are fewer than 60,000 clones, around 96% of which were seen just once. The ten largest clones represent around 3.2% of the sample. Turning to this clone: Its antigen remains undetermined. It has no much larger one-base neighbor in the sample; base qualities were not kept.

V gives up 2 bases and J gives up 0 bases, and the segment between their germline ends measures 18 bases. Counted from cysteine to phenylalanine, this CDR3 has 18 amino acids. Just CDR3 DNA is preserved here, 54 bases in frame from base 1. Specimen: PBMCs. The chain joins TRBV5-3 to TRBJ2-4, and the D gene may be TRBD1, 5 bases matching. TRBV5-3 is flagged as an ORF with uncertain function. This TCR was sampled from a human donor in good health. Some clones in this sample may be carry-over from other donors' samples. CDR3 loop: CARSLFVPRALAKNIQYF. The sequenced DNA: TGTGCCAGAAGCTTATTTGTGCCCAGGGCTCTAGCCAAAAACATTCAGTACTTC.